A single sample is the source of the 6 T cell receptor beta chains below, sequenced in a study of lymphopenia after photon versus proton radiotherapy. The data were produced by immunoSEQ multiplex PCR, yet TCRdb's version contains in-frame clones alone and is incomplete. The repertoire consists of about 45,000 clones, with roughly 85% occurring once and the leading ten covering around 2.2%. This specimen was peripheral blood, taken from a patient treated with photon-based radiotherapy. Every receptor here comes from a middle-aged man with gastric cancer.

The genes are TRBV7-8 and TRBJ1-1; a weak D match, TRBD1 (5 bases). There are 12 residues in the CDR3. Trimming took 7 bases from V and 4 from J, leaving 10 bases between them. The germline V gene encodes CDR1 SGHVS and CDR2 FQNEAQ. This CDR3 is CASTLGGTEAFF. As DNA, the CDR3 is TGTGCCAGCACGCTTGGGGGCACTGAAGCTTTCTTT.

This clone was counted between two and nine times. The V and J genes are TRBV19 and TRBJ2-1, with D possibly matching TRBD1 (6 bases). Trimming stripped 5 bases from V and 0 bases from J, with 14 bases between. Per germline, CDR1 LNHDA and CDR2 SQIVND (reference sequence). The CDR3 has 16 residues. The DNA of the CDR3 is TGTGCCAGTAGTGCCAGACAGGTCAGCTCCTACAATGAGCAGTTCTTC. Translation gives CASSARQVSSYNEQFF.

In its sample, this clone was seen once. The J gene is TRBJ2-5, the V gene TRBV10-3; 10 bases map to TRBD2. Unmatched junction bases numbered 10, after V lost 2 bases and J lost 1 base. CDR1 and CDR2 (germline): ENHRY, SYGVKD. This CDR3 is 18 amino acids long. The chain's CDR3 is CAISEISASGGFQETQYF. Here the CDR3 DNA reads TGTGCCATCAGTGAGATATCAGCTAGCGGGGGATTCCAAGAGACCCAGTACTTC.

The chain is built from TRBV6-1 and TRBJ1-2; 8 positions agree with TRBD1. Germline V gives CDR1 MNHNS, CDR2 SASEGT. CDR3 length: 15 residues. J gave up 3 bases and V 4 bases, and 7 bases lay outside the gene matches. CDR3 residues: CASSGQPGQDYGYTF. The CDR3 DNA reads TGTGCCAGCAGTGGCCAGCCGGGACAGGACTATGGCTACACCTTC.

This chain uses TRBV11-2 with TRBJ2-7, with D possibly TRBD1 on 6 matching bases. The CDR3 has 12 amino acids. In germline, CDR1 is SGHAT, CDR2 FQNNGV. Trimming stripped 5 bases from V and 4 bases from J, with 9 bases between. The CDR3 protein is CASSLQGYEQYF. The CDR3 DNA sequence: TGTGCCAGCAGCCTACAGGGTTACGAGCAGTACTTC.

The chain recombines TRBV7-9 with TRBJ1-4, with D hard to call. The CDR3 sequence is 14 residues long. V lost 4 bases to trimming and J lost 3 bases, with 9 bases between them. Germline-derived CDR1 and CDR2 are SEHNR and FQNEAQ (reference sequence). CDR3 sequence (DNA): TGTGCCAGCAGCTCGGGCATTGCTAATGAAAAACTGTTTTTT. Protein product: CASSSGIANEKLFF.